These T cell receptor beta chains were read from a single sample in a study of shared T cell receptors in the human thymus. Sequencing was performed with immunoSEQ multiplex PCR; in TCRdb, only in-frame clones are kept and a portion is missing. The table records hundreds of thousands of clones, about four fifths of them present only once. This sample also appeared in a second study, on human thymus T cells.

What was sequenced was thymocytes. All receptors derive from a boy under two years old with a congenital heart defect. The CDR3 runs from the conserved cysteine through the conserved F or W. A D gene is named only where the DNA matches it firmly. Clone sizes are given selectively: once, few, many, or a class where the clone is expanded.

TRBV25-1	-	-	TRBJ2-5	13	TGTGCCAGCAGTGAAGGGCCGGAAGAGACCCAGTACTTC	CASSEGPEETQYF
TRBV12-5	-	TRBD1	TRBJ2-3	15	TGTGCTAGTGGCCCCACAGGGGAATCCACAGATACGCAGTATTTT	CASGPTGESTDTQYF
TRBV5-1	-	TRBD1	TRBJ2-7	12	TGCGCCAGCAGCCGGGGACAGTACGAGCAGTACTTC	CASSRGQYEQYF
TRBV5-1	-	TRBD2	TRBJ2-2	16	TGCGCCAGCAGCTCGCCGCCGACTAGCGACCCCGGGGAGCTGTTTTTT	CASSSPPTSDPGELFF
TRBV13	-	TRBD1	TRBJ1-1	19	TGTGCCAGCAGCTTAGGACCAAGGACAGGGGCCGGAATGAACACTGAAGCTTTCTTT	CASSLGPRTGAGMNTEAFF
TRBV5-6	-	TRBD1	TRBJ1-2	15	TGTGCCAGCAGCCACCATCATGACAGGGTACCTGGCTACACCTTC	CASSHHHDRVPGYTF
TRBV4-3	-	-	TRBJ2-2	16	TGCGCCAGCAGCCAATGGGCGTTCACGAACACCGGGGAGCTGTTTTTT	CASSQWAFTNTGELFF
TRBV6-1	-	TRBD1	TRBJ2-7	14	TGTGCCAGCAGGGCTGGACAGGGGGTAACGGAGCAGTACTTC	CASRAGQGVTEQYF
TRBV9	few	-	TRBJ2-1	14	TGTGCCAGCAGCGTAGCTATACCTCACAATGAGCAGTTCTTC	CASSVAIPHNEQFF
TRBV30	-	TRBD1	TRBJ2-1	12	TGTGCCTGGACAGGGGGTTTCCATGAGCAGTTCTTC	CAWTGGFHEQFF
TRBV30	-	-	TRBJ2-1	14	TGTGCCTGGAGTGTCGCTAGCGTACACAATGAGCAGTTCTTC	CAWSVASVHNEQFF
TRBV7-2	-	-	TRBJ2-7	12	TGTGCCAGCAGCTTCAGCTCCTACGAGCAGTACTTC	CASSFSSYEQYF